This is a list of T cell receptor beta chains from one sample in a study of blood T cell repertoires in COVID-19. The repertoire was sequenced with immunoSEQ multiplex PCR; TCRdb's copy has only in-frame clones and lacks some. The sample lists roughly 290,000 clones; over 75% were seen once. Input material: PBMCs or T cells enriched from blood (not recorded which). These receptors were taken from a woman under 40 who had recovered from COVID-19. Each CDR3 is given with its conserved first and last residue. A D gene is named only where the DNA matches it firmly. For some rows the clone size is stated as once, few or many, or as a class when expanded; others skip it.

TRBV6-5	TRBJ1-3	-	TRBD1	TGTGCCAGCAGTCGTCAGGGGGCTGACGGAAACACCATATATTTT	CASSRQGADGNTIYF
TRBV12-3/TRBV12-4	TRBJ1-4	once	-	TGTGCCAGCAGTCCGGAGTTAAATGAAAAACTGTTTTTT	CASSPELNEKLFF
TRBV7-3	TRBJ2-5	-	-	TGTGCCAGCAGCTTAGCAGTCCAAGAGACCCAGTACTTC	CASSLAVQETQYF
TRBV11-2	TRBJ2-1	-	TRBD1	TGTGCCAGCAGAAAGGGACAGGGTCTGGGTTTTTACAATGAGCAGTTCTTC	CASRKGQGLGFYNEQFF
TRBV7-3	TRBJ2-7	-	TRBD2	TGTGCCAGCAGCTCTACTAGCGGGAGTGGTTACGAGCAGTACTTC	CASSSTSGSGYEQYF
TRBV25-1	TRBJ2-7	-	-	TGTGCCAGCAGGGAAGGCTCGGAGCAGTACTTC	CASREGSEQYF
TRBV6-2/TRBV6-3	TRBJ2-1	-	-	TGTGCCAGCAGTTACTCCTCGAAGGTAGGGGGTATTCGGGATGAGCAGTTCTTC	CASSYSSKVGGIRDEQFF
TRBV6-2/TRBV6-3	TRBJ2-3	once	-	TGTGCCAGCAGTTCTGTCACAGATACGCAGTATTTT	CASSSVTDTQYF
TRBV18	TRBJ1-5	-	-	TGTGCCAGCTCACCCTCTGGCTCAGGGGCAAGCAATCAGCCCCAGCATTTT	CASSPSGSGASNQPQHF
TRBV30	TRBJ1-1	-	TRBD1	TGTGCCTGGCTCTTCTTCGGGGACAGGGGGTTTCGGTCTGAAGCTTTCTTT	CAWLFFGDRGFRSEAFF
TRBV29-1	TRBJ2-7	-	-	TGCAGCGTTGTCAAGAGACTTCGTCGCGACGGCGGGTTGATCCCCCCCTACGAGCAGTACTTC	CSVVKRLRRDGGLIPPYEQYF
TRBV29-1	TRBJ1-3	-	-	TGCAGCGTACCCGGGGAGTCCTCTGGAAACACCATATATTTT	CSVPGESSGNTIYF
TRBV6-5	TRBJ1-1	-	-	TGTGCCAGCAGTTCCCCTCGGGGGGCTTTCTTT	CASSSPRGAFF
TRBV3-1/TRBV3-2	TRBJ1-4	-	-	TGTGCCAGCAGCCACCGTGGGACAACGACTAATGAAAAACTGTTTTTT	CASSHRGTTTNEKLFF
TRBV14	TRBJ2-7	-	TRBD1	TGTGCCAGCAGCTCCTACAGGGGGAACTACGAGCAGTACTTC	CASSSYRGNYEQYF
TRBV3-1/TRBV3-2	TRBJ1-3	-	TRBD1	TGTGCCAGCAGCCGAACGGGACAGTACTCTGGAAACACCATATATTTT	CASSRTGQYSGNTIYF
TRBV24-1	TRBJ2-2	many	-	TGTGCCACCAGTGACTCCACCCGGGACACCGGGGAGCTGTTTTTT	CATSDSTRDTGELFF
TRBV7-8	TRBJ1-5	-	-	TGTGCCAGCAGCCCCAATCGGGTGAGGTTAGAGCCACTTAATCAGCCCCAGCATTTT	CASSPNRVRLEPLNQPQHF
TRBV28	TRBJ1-6	-	-	TGTGCCAGTTCAGGAGGGTATTCACCCCTCCACTTT	CASSGGYSPLHF
TRBV2	TRBJ2-1	-	-	TGTGCCAGTAACAGGGAATACAATGAGCAGTTCTTC	CASNREYNEQFF
TRBV7-2	TRBJ1-2	-	TRBD1	TGTGCCAGCAGCTCCCCGGGACAGGCTTATGGCTACACCTTC	CASSSPGQAYGYTF
TRBV28	TRBJ1-1	-	TRBD1	TGTGCCAGCAGTTGGACAGGCGCCCTTCCCACTGAAGCTTTCTTT	CASSWTGALPTEAFF
TRBV20-1	TRBJ2-7	-	-	TGCAGTGCGGGACAAGCCTACGAGCAGTACTTC	CSAGQAYEQYF
TRBV6-5	TRBJ2-3	once	-	TGTGCCAGCAGAGGACAGTTCACAGATACGCAGTATTTT	CASRGQFTDTQYF
TRBV4-2	TRBJ2-7	-	-	TGTGCCAGCAGCCAAGGGGGAGGACTTTCCTACGAGCAGTACTTC	CASSQGGGLSYEQYF
TRBV7-2	TRBJ2-1	once	TRBD1	TGTGCCAGCAGCTTAGGGACAGGGCCCTACAATGAGCAGTTCTTC	CASSLGTGPYNEQFF
TRBV15	TRBJ2-7	-	-	TGTGCCACCAGCAGAGATAGGAGACTACTATACGAGCAGTACTTC	CATSRDRRLLYEQYF
TRBV7-3	TRBJ2-2	few	-	TGTGCCAGCAGCCCCACTGGGGGCGGCGGGGAGCTGTTTTTT	CASSPTGGGGELFF
TRBV7-9	TRBJ2-3	-	-	TGTGCCAGCAGCCCCGTTCGGCAGGGTAGCACAGATACGCAGTATTTT	CASSPVRQGSTDTQYF
TRBV14	TRBJ2-3	-	-	TGTGCCAGCAGCCCCCAACTCCCGCCAGATACGCAGTATTTT	CASSPQLPPDTQYF
TRBV3-1/TRBV3-2	TRBJ2-3	-	-	TGTGCCAGCAGCGGTGCGGGCACAGATACGCAGTATTTT	CASSGAGTDTQYF
TRBV21-1	TRBJ1-4	once	-	TGTGCCAGCACCGTCCCCAGGGACGGGAGGAATGAAAAACTGTTTTTT	CASTVPRDGRNEKLFF
TRBV18	TRBJ2-5	-	TRBD2	TGTGCCAGCTCACGGGTCTCTAGCGGGGGATCCGAGGAGACCCAGTACTTC	CASSRVSSGGSEETQYF
TRBV10-3	TRBJ2-3	-	TRBD2	TGTGCCATCAGTGAGTCGGTTAGCGGGGGGGCCGGGGATACGCAGTATTTT	CAISESVSGGAGDTQYF
TRBV27	TRBJ1-5	-	TRBD1	TGTGCCAGCAGTGCAAACAGGGGGCCCGATCAGCCCCAGCATTTT	CASSANRGPDQPQHF
TRBV14	TRBJ2-7	-	-	TGTGCCAGCAGCCGAGACAGGCACGAGCAGTACTTC	CASSRDRHEQYF